This is a list of T cell receptor beta chains from one sample in a study of tumor and adjacent non-tumor tissue in lung cancer. One entry per CDR3 protein, called by TCRdb with MiXCR from the multiplex PCR reads. The top ten hold about an eighth of the sample, which has 60,000 to 85,000 distinct CDR3 sequences, 75% to 90% seen once. Input material: lung tumor tissue. These receptors originate from a woman in her 50s with non-small cell lung cancer. Each CDR3 is given with its conserved first and last residue. A D gene is named only where the DNA matches it firmly. Clone size is given for some rows only: seen once, a few or many times, or a class if the clone is expanded.

clone_size: NA; j_call: TRBJ2-5; d_call: TRBD1; v_call: TRBV11-2; cdr3_aa: CASSPTGETQYF; cdr3_nt: TGTGCCAGTAGCCCTACAGGGGAGACCCAATACTTC
clone_size: many; j_call: TRBJ2-1; d_call: TRBD2; v_call: TRBV6-2/TRBV6-3; cdr3_aa: CASSYSGLAGVYNEQFF; cdr3_nt: TGTGCCAGCAGTTACTCCGGACTAGCGGGAGTCTACAATGAGCAGTTCTTC
clone_size: NA; j_call: TRBJ2-7; d_call: NA; v_call: TRBV20-1; cdr3_aa: CSARSRDPNSYERYF; cdr3_nt: TGCAGTGCTAGATCCCGGGACCCCAATTCCTACGAGCGGTACTTC
clone_size: NA; j_call: TRBJ2-1; d_call: NA; v_call: TRBV29-1; cdr3_aa: CSVGAGPEHFF; cdr3_nt: TGCAGTGTTGGGGCAGGACCCGAGCACTTCTTC
clone_size: NA; j_call: TRBJ2-2; d_call: NA; v_call: TRBV11-3; cdr3_aa: CASTLGRAGELFF; cdr3_nt: TGTGCCAGCACCTTAGGGCGGGCCGGGGAGCTGTTTTTT
clone_size: NA; j_call: TRBJ1-1; d_call: NA; v_call: TRBV29-1; cdr3_aa: CSIDENTEAFF; cdr3_nt: TGCAGTATTGATGAGAACACTGAAGCTTTCTTT
clone_size: NA; j_call: TRBJ1-2; d_call: NA; v_call: TRBV11-2; cdr3_aa: CASNLTRTNYGYAF; cdr3_nt: TGTGCCAGTAACTTAACACGTACTAACTATGGCTACGCCTTC
clone_size: many; j_call: TRBJ1-1; d_call: NA; v_call: TRBV28; cdr3_aa: CASSFRGTFWTEAFF; cdr3_nt: TGTGCCAGCAGTTTCCGAGGGACATTCTGGACTGAAGCTTTCTTT
clone_size: NA; j_call: TRBJ2-7; d_call: NA; v_call: TRBV20-1; cdr3_aa: CSASYLYRGYEQYF; cdr3_nt: TGCAGTGCTAGTTATTTGTATAGGGGCTACGAGCAGTACTTC
clone_size: medium-sized; j_call: TRBJ2-1; d_call: TRBD2; v_call: TRBV6-1; cdr3_aa: CASSDRLAGTVMQFF; cdr3_nt: TGTGCCAGCAGTGATCGACTAGCGGGTACGGTTATGCAGTTCTTC
clone_size: NA; j_call: TRBJ2-7; d_call: NA; v_call: TRBV20-1; cdr3_aa: CSASSVTSYGRYF; cdr3_nt: TGCAGTGCTTCTTCGGTTACGTCCTACGGGCGGTACTTC
clone_size: NA; j_call: TRBJ2-3; d_call: NA; v_call: TRBV20-1; cdr3_aa: CSARGGLGLSALRATDTQYF; cdr3_nt: TGCAGTGCTAGAGGAGGGTTGGGATTATCGGCCCTCCGGGCCACAGATACGCAGTATTTT
clone_size: NA; j_call: TRBJ2-7; d_call: NA; v_call: TRBV20-1; cdr3_aa: CSASPGGQIEYEQYF; cdr3_nt: TGCAGTGCCTCTCCGGGGGGACAGATAGAATACGAGCAGTACTTC
clone_size: NA; j_call: TRBJ2-7; d_call: NA; v_call: TRBV5-5; cdr3_aa: CVSSLTGKTYEQYF; cdr3_nt: TGTGTCAGCAGCTTAACAGGGAAAACCTATGAGCAGTACTTC
clone_size: NA; j_call: TRBJ1-6; d_call: NA; v_call: TRBV11-2; cdr3_aa: CASSPFCTSSSYNSPLHF; cdr3_nt: TGTGCCAGCAGCCCCTTTTGCACGTCAAGCTCCTATAATTCACCTCTCCACTTT
clone_size: NA; j_call: TRBJ1-5; d_call: NA; v_call: TRBV6-1; cdr3_aa: CASGEARQVPGPQHF; cdr3_nt: TGTGCCAGCGGTGAAGCTCGTCAGGTCCCAGGGCCCCAACATTTT
clone_size: NA; j_call: TRBJ2-1; d_call: TRBD2; v_call: TRBV20-1; cdr3_aa: CSAELSGSSYNDEFF; cdr3_nt: TGCAGTGCGGAACTTAGCGGGAGCTCCTACAATGACGAGTTCTTC
clone_size: NA; j_call: TRBJ1-2; d_call: NA; v_call: TRBV20-1; cdr3_aa: CSARTPFQRSGFTF; cdr3_nt: TGCAGTGCTAGAACCCCTTTTCAGCGCTCTGGCTTCACCTTC
clone_size: many; j_call: TRBJ2-2; d_call: TRBD1; v_call: TRBV5-1; cdr3_aa: CASSFSLLRTGANTGELFF; cdr3_nt: TGCGCCAGCAGCTTTTCCCTCCTTAGGACAGGGGCCAACACCGGGGAGCTGTTTTTT
clone_size: NA; j_call: TRBJ2-5; d_call: NA; v_call: TRBV24-1; cdr3_aa: CVTREMGAKSGQETQYF; cdr3_nt: TGTGTCACCAGAGAAATGGGAGCCAAAAGCGGGCAAGAGACCCAGTACTTC
clone_size: NA; j_call: TRBJ1-5; d_call: TRBD1; v_call: TRBV10-3; cdr3_aa: CVISGGPGTGDNQPQHF; cdr3_nt: TGTGTTATCAGTGGGGGTCCCGGGACAGGGGACAATCAGCCCCAGCATTTT
clone_size: NA; j_call: TRBJ2-3; d_call: NA; v_call: TRBV14; cdr3_aa: CPSSQDSRVRWPDTQYF; cdr3_nt: TGTCCCAGCAGCCAAGATAGTAGGGTGCGTTGGCCAGATACGCAGTATTTT
clone_size: NA; j_call: TRBJ2-1; d_call: NA; v_call: TRBV4-1; cdr3_aa: CASIQVGRNEQFF; cdr3_nt: TGCGCCAGCATCCAAGTCGGGCGCAATGAGCAGTTCTTC
clone_size: many; j_call: TRBJ2-7; d_call: TRBD2; v_call: TRBV6-1; cdr3_aa: CASSGGLAVYEQYF; cdr3_nt: TGTGCCAGCAGTGGGGGACTAGCCGTCTACGAGCAGTACTTC
clone_size: once; j_call: TRBJ2-6; d_call: NA; v_call: TRBV7-9; cdr3_aa: CANSLALASGANVLTF; cdr3_nt: TGTGCCAACAGCTTAGCTCTGGCCTCTGGGGCCAACGTCCTGACTTTC
clone_size: NA; j_call: TRBJ2-1; d_call: NA; v_call: TRBV14; cdr3_aa: CVSSQDRVPGRDEQFF; cdr3_nt: TGTGTCAGCAGCCAAGATCGGGTACCGGGAAGGGATGAGCAGTTCTTC
clone_size: NA; j_call: TRBJ2-3; d_call: NA; v_call: TRBV4-1; cdr3_aa: CASRQPLATDTQYF; cdr3_nt: TGTGCCAGCAGGCAACCCCTAGCGACAGATACGCAGTATTTT
clone_size: NA; j_call: TRBJ2-3; d_call: NA; v_call: TRBV20-1; cdr3_aa: CSARDPTFITDTQYF; cdr3_nt: TGCAGTGCCCGGGACCCTACCTTTATCACAGATACGCAGTATTTT
clone_size: many; j_call: TRBJ2-1; d_call: NA; v_call: TRBV28; cdr3_aa: CASSLAGLNEQFF; cdr3_nt: TGTGCCAGCAGTTTAGCGGGATTAAATGAGCAGTTCTTC
clone_size: NA; j_call: TRBJ2-5; d_call: NA; v_call: TRBV5-4; cdr3_aa: CASSLEWGETQYF; cdr3_nt: TGTGCCAGCAGCTTGGAGTGGGGAGAAACCCAGTACTTC
clone_size: NA; j_call: TRBJ2-1; d_call: NA; v_call: TRBV29-1; cdr3_aa: CSVELPTGPRDEQLF; cdr3_nt: TGCAGCGTTGAACTTCCGACGGGACCCCGGGATGAGCAGTTATTC
clone_size: NA; j_call: TRBJ2-2; d_call: NA; v_call: TRBV11-2; cdr3_aa: CASNTSSRNTGELFF; cdr3_nt: TGTGCCAGCAACACATCGTCTCGGAATACCGGGGAGCTGTTTTTT
clone_size: NA; j_call: TRBJ2-5; d_call: NA; v_call: TRBV11-1; cdr3_aa: CGSSLYKGHETQYF; cdr3_nt: TGTGGCAGCAGCCTTTACAAGGGCCATGAGACCCAGTACTTC
clone_size: few; j_call: TRBJ2-5; d_call: NA; v_call: TRBV5-1; cdr3_aa: CASSLGEGRQETQYF; cdr3_nt: TGCGCCAGCAGCCTCGGTGAGGGGCGGCAAGAGACCCAGTACTTC
clone_size: NA; j_call: TRBJ1-1; d_call: NA; v_call: TRBV5-5; cdr3_aa: CASSEREKGADAFF; cdr3_nt: TGTGCCAGCAGCGAGAGGGAGAAGGGAGCTGATGCTTTCTTT
clone_size: NA; j_call: TRBJ2-1; d_call: TRBD2; v_call: TRBV11-2; cdr3_aa: CASSLMTGTSGQEQIF; cdr3_nt: TGTGCTAGCAGCCTAATGACCGGGACTAGCGGACAAGAGCAGATCTTC
clone_size: NA; j_call: TRBJ2-5; d_call: TRBD2; v_call: TRBV6-1; cdr3_aa: CASSEAGGRVQETQYF; cdr3_nt: TGTGCTAGCAGTGAAGCCGGCGGGAGGGTGCAAGAGACCCAGTACTTC
clone_size: NA; j_call: TRBJ2-1; d_call: NA; v_call: TRBV24-1; cdr3_aa: CATSKVSGRSYNEQFF; cdr3_nt: TGTGCCACCAGTAAGGTCAGCGGCAGATCGTACAATGAGCAGTTCTTC
clone_size: NA; j_call: TRBJ2-5; d_call: NA; v_call: TRBV10-3; cdr3_aa: CAISGGVETEYF; cdr3_nt: TGTGCCATCAGTGGGGGTGTAGAGACTGAGTACTTC
clone_size: NA; j_call: TRBJ2-7; d_call: NA; v_call: TRBV20-1; cdr3_aa: CSVVGSYEQYF; cdr3_nt: TGCAGTGTGGTGGGGAGCTACGAGCAGTACTTC
clone_size: NA; j_call: TRBJ1-1; d_call: NA; v_call: TRBV7-9; cdr3_aa: CASSLVGGHTEAFF; cdr3_nt: TGTGCCAGCAGCTTAGTTGGGGGTCACACTGAAGCTTTCTTT
clone_size: NA; j_call: TRBJ2-1; d_call: NA; v_call: TRBV20-1; cdr3_aa: CSGRADPRRSNNEQFF; cdr3_nt: TGCAGTGGTAGAGCCGACCCCAGGCGGAGTAACAATGAACAGTTCTTC
clone_size: NA; j_call: TRBJ2-1; d_call: NA; v_call: TRBV13; cdr3_aa: CASSSKLTVLYNEQFF; cdr3_nt: TGTGCCAGCAGCTCGAAACTCACCGTATTATACAATGAGCAGTTCTTC